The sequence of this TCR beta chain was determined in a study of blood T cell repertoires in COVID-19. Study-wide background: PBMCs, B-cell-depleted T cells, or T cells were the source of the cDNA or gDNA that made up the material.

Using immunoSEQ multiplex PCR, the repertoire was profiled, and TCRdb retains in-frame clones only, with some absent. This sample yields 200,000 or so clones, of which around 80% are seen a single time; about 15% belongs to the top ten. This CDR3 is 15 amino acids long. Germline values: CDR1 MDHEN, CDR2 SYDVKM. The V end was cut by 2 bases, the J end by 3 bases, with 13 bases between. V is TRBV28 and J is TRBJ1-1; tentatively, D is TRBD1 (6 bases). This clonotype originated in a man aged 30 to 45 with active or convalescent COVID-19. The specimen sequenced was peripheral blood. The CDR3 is CASSLIQGGDTEAFF. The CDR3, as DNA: TGTGCCAGCAGTTTAATACAGGGAGGGGACACTGAAGCTTTCTTT.